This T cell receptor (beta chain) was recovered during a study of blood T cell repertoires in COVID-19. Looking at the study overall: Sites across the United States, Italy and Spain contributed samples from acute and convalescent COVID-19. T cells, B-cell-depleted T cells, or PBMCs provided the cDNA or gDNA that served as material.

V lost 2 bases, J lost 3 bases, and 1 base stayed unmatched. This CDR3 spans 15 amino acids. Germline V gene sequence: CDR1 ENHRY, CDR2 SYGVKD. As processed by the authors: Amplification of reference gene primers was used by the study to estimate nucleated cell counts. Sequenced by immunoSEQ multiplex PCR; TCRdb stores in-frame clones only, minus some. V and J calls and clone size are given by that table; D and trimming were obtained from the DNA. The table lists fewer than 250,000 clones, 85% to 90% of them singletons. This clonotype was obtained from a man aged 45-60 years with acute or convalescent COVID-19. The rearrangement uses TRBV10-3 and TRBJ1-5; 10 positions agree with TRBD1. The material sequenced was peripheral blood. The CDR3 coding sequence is TGTGCCATCAGTGAGGGGACAGGGGTCAATCAGCCCCAGCATTTT. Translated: CAISEGTGVNQPQHF.